The clone carrying this T cell receptor (beta chain) was detected a few times. Its specificity is unknown. A much larger clone is a single base away; this may be a read error. In germline, CDR1 is SGHTA, CDR2 FQGNSA. Deletions cut 8 bases from V and 3 bases from J, with 21 bases between. The CDR3 is 16 amino acids. Relying on iRepertoire HTBI primers and Arm-PCR of CDR3 regions, the team built TCR beta libraries. Each CDR3 protein is one row after TCRdb ran MiXCR on the multiplex PCR reads. The sample records around 480,000 distinct CDR3 sequences, 16% being singletons. This sample stems from a study of regulatory T cells in long-lasting Graves disease. Indicated time point: newly diagnosed GD, antithyroid drugs for less than 3 months. PBMC-extracted RNA yielded the TCR library. Findings and caveats of the study: Gene preferences differed: TRBV28, TRBJ1-2, TRBJ2-5 in persistent cases.

The sample also formed part of further work on T cells in Graves' hyperthyroidism and ophthalmopathy. From that report: Orbital computed tomography, thyroid ultrasound, serum thyroxine and TRAb, and clinical symptoms together informed the diagnoses. In the first-round RT-PCR of the TCR CDR3, the HTBI primer set was used. By a 13 V-J model, ophthalmopathy was set apart from stable hyperthyroidism.

The chain employs TRBV7-2 and TRBJ2-3, with D perhaps being TRBD1 or TRBD2 (5 bases each). This sequence originates from a middle-aged woman with Graves disease. The source material was peripheral blood mononuclear cells (PBMCs), sampled at new diagnosis, from a patient treated with antithyroid drugs. CDR3 DNA sequence: TGTGCCAGCCTTGACCCGGGGCGGGCGGCGACAGATACGCAGTATTTT. Amino acids: CASLDPGRAATDTQYF.